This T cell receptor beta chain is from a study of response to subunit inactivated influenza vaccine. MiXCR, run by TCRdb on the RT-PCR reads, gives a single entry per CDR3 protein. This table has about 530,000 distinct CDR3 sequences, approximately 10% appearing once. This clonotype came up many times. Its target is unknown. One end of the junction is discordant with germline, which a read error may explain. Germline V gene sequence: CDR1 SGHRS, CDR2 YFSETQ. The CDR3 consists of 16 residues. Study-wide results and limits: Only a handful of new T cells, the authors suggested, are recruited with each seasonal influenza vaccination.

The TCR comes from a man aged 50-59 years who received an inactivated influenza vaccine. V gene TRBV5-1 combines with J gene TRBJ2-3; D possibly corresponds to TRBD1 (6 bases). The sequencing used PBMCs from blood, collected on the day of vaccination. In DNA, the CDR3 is TGTGCCAGCAGCTTAGGTGGGGGCCCAAGCACAGATACGCAGTATTTT. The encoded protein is CASSLGGGPSTDTQYF.